These T cell receptor beta chains were read from a single sample in a study of response to subunit inactivated influenza vaccine. From the RT-PCR reads, TCRdb called clonotypes with MiXCR, one entry per CDR3 protein. Found here are about 780,000 distinct CDR3 sequences, about 18% of them singletons; the top ten hold around 9.9%. The sequenced sample was PBMCs from blood, obtained about 5 days after vaccination. The source of these receptors is a man aged 50-59 years who received an inactivated influenza vaccine. Each CDR3 is given with its conserved first and last residue. The D gene is left open where the match is weak. Rows may omit the clone size; those that give it use once, few, many or a size class.

V: TRBV6-5; size: few; J: TRBJ2-7; D: -; DNA: TGTGCCAGCAGTTACCGGGATGCCTGGGAGCAGTACTTC; CDR3: CASSYRDAWEQYF
V: TRBV6-5; size: few; J: TRBJ2-7; D: -; DNA: TGTGCCAGCAGTTACGGAAGGACCCACGAGCAGTACTTC; CDR3: CASSYGRTHEQYF
V: TRBV3-1; size: -; J: TRBJ2-6; D: -; DNA: TGTGCCAGCAGCCAATCCGGGGCTGGGGCCAACGTCCTGACTTTC; CDR3: CASSQSGAGANVLTF
V: TRBV7-9; size: -; J: TRBJ1-2; D: -; DNA: TGTGCCAGCAGCTTAGATGCAGGGCACGGCTACACCTTC; CDR3: CASSLDAGHGYTF
V: TRBV11-2; size: few; J: TRBJ2-7; D: TRBD1; DNA: TGTGCCAGCAGCCCGGGGACAGGGGCTCCCTACGAGCAGTACTTC; CDR3: CASSPGTGAPYEQYF
V: TRBV20-1; size: -; J: TRBJ2-7; D: -; DNA: TGCAGTGCTAGAGGCGTTGAACTCTCCTACGAGCAGTACTTC; CDR3: CSARGVELSYEQYF
V: TRBV12-3/TRBV12-4; size: -; J: TRBJ2-7; D: -; DNA: TGTGCCAGCAGTAACCAAGGGACTGGCTACGAGCAGTACTTC; CDR3: CASSNQGTGYEQYF
V: TRBV30; size: few; J: TRBJ2-6; D: -; DNA: TGTGCCTGGAGTTCTCAGGGATCTGGGGCCAACGTCCTGACTTTC; CDR3: CAWSSQGSGANVLTF
V: TRBV5-1; size: many; J: TRBJ1-1; D: -; DNA: TGCGCCAGCAGCTTGACCGACCCCATGAACACTGAAGCTTTCTTT; CDR3: CASSLTDPMNTEAFF
V: TRBV11-2; size: once; J: TRBJ2-7; D: TRBD1; DNA: TGTGCCAGCAGCTACAGGGGTAACGAGCAGTACTTC; CDR3: CASSYRGNEQYF
V: TRBV6-1; size: -; J: TRBJ2-3; D: TRBD1; DNA: TGTGCCAGCAAGGACAGGGACCTCACAGATACGCAGTATTTT; CDR3: CASKDRDLTDTQYF
V: TRBV20-1; size: -; J: TRBJ2-5; D: -; DNA: TGCAGTGCGACCTATAGGGTCGGACAAGAGACCCAGTACTTC; CDR3: CSATYRVGQETQYF
V: TRBV4-3; size: -; J: TRBJ2-1; D: -; DNA: TGCGCCAGCAGCCCTTGGGTTGGCAATGAGCAGTTCTTC; CDR3: CASSPWVGNEQFF
V: TRBV20-1; size: many; J: TRBJ1-2; D: -; DNA: TGCAGTGCCACGGGGGGGGGCAACTATGGCTACACCTTC; CDR3: CSATGGGNYGYTF
V: TRBV5-1; size: few; J: TRBJ2-4; D: -; DNA: TGCGCCAGCAGCTTGGGCAGGGTACTTGACATTCAGTACTTC; CDR3: CASSLGRVLDIQYF
V: TRBV7-2; size: few; J: TRBJ2-1; D: TRBD2; DNA: TGTGCCAGCAGCTTAGTTGGTAGCGGGGATTCTGAGCAGTTCTTC; CDR3: CASSLVGSGDSEQFF
V: TRBV28; size: -; J: TRBJ2-7; D: -; DNA: TGTGCCAGCAGCACCACGGGATCGGGAGTCTACGAGCAGTACTTC; CDR3: CASSTTGSGVYEQYF
V: TRBV29-1; size: -; J: TRBJ2-1; D: TRBD2; DNA: TGCAGCGTTGAAGCGGCGGGAGGGCCCTGGAATGAGCAGTTCTTC; CDR3: CSVEAAGGPWNEQFF
V: TRBV12-3/TRBV12-4; size: many; J: TRBJ2-1; D: -; DNA: TGTGCCAGCAGTAATCGGGGGGCCCAGTACAATGAGCAGTTCTTC; CDR3: CASSNRGAQYNEQFF
V: TRBV20-1; size: few; J: TRBJ1-4; D: -; DNA: TGCAGTGCTAGAGACCCCGGGTGGTCGGGGCTTAATGAAAAACTGTTTTTT; CDR3: CSARDPGWSGLNEKLFF
V: TRBV20-1; size: many; J: TRBJ2-5; D: -; DNA: TGCAGTGGATGGCGGACCCAAGAGACCCAGTACTTC; CDR3: CSGWRTQETQYF
V: TRBV20-1; size: many; J: TRBJ2-7; D: TRBD2; DNA: TGCAGTGCCCCGACTAGCGGCTACGAGCAGTACTTC; CDR3: CSAPTSGYEQYF
V: TRBV10-2; size: few; J: TRBJ2-3; D: TRBD2; DNA: TGCGCCAGCAGACCAGGACTAGCGGGAGTAGATACGCAGTATTTT; CDR3: CASRPGLAGVDTQYF
V: TRBV4-3; size: -; J: TRBJ1-5; D: -; DNA: TGCGCCAGCAGCCAAGATCGGCAGGGAATTCAGCCCCAGCATTTT; CDR3: CASSQDRQGIQPQHF
V: TRBV7-9; size: -; J: TRBJ2-7; D: -; DNA: TGTGCCAGCACCCTAAGTTCTGAGCAGTACTTC; CDR3: CASTLSSEQYF